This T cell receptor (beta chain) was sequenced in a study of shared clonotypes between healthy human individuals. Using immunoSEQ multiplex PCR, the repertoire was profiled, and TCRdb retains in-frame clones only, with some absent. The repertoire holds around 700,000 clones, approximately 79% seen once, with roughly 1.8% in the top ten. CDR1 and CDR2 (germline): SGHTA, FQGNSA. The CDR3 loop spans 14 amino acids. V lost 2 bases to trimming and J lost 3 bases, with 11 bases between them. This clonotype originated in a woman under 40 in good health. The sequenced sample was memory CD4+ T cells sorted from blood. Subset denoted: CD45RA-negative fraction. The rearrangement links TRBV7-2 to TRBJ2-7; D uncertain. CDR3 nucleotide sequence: TGTGCCAGCAGCTTATATTTACAAAACTACGAGCAGTACTTC. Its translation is CASSLYLQNYEQYF.